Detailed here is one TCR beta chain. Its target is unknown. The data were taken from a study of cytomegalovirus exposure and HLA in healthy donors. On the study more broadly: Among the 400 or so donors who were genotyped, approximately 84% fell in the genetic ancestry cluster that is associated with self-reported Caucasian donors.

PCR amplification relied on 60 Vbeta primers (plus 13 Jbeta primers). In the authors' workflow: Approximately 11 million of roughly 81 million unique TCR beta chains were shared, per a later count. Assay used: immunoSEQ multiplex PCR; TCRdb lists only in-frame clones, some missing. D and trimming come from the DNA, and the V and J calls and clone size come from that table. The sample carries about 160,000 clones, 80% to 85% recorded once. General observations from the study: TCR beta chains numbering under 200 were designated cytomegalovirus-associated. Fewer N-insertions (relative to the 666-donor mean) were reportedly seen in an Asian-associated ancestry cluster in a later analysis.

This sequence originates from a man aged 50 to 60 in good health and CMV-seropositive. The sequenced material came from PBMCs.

CDR3 nucleotide sequence: TGTGCCAGCAGTCCCCCCGGACTAGCGGGAGGGTACGAGCAGTACTTC. It encodes CASSPPGLAGGYEQYF. The rearrangement joins TRBV28 to TRBJ2-7; 15 positions match TRBD2. Germline CDR1 and CDR2: MDHEN and SYDVKM. The junction had 6 bases not matched to a gene; V was cut back by 5 bases and J by 4 bases. This CDR3 spans 16 amino acids. The full variable domain, completed using reference TRBV28 and TRBJ2-7, is DVKVTQSSRYLVKRTGEKVFLECVQDMDHENMFWYRQDPGLGLRLIYFSYDVKMKEKGDIPEGYSVSREKKERFSLILESASTNQTSMYLCASSPPGLAGGYEQYFGPGTRLTVT.